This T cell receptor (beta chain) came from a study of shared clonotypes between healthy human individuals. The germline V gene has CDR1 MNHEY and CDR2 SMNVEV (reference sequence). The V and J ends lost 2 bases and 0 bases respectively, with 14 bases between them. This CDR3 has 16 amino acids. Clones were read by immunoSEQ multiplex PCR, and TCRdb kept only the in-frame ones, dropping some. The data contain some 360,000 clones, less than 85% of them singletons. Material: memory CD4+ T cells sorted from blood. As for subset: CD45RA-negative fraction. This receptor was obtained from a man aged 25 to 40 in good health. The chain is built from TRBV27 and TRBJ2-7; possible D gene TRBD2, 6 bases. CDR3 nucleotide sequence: TGTGCCAGCAGTTTACGGGGCGGGATTAGCTCCTACGAGCAGTACTTC. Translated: CASSLRGGISSYEQYF.